This TCR beta chain was identified in a study of blood T cell repertoires in COVID-19. On the study more broadly: Acute-phase and convalescent COVID-19 samples originated in the United States, Italy and Spain. Nucleic acid was either cDNA or gDNA, and it came from T cells, B-cell-depleted T cells, or PBMCs.

The V end was cut by 1 base, the J end by 2 bases, with 12 bases between. Germline V lookup: CDR1 MNHEY, CDR2 SVGAGI. The CDR3 loop spans 16 amino acids. Original handling: Reference gene primer amplification gave nucleated cell count estimates. Data came from immunoSEQ multiplex PCR; TCRdb stores just in-frame clones and leaves some out. V and J calls plus clone size are reproduced from that table; the DNA served to infer D and trimming. The repertoire holds 20,000 or so clones, with around 83% as singletons. The sample comprised peripheral blood. The receptor comes from a man in his 70s with acute or convalescent COVID-19. The chain has TRBV6-5 and TRBJ2-1, with D tentatively TRBD2 (6 bases). CDR3 sequence: CASSYYTGDPYNEQFF. The CDR3 nucleotides read TGTGCCAGCAGTTACTATACGGGAGATCCCTACAATGAGCAGTTCTTC.